The entry that follows covers one T cell receptor beta chain sequence. Unmatched junction bases numbered 6, after V lost 6 bases and J lost 5 bases. This CDR3 region has 13 residues. The V gene's germline CDR1 is WSHSY and CDR2 SAAADI. Healthy and HIV-negative, the adult donors had no recent acute infections or vaccinations. This record belongs to a study of shared clonotypes between healthy human individuals. Deep level was the assay's run setting. Libraries were prepared by immunoSEQ multiplex PCR; TCRdb keeps only in-frame clonotypes and omits some of them. The sample includes roughly 2.5 million clones, about 92% of them seen just once.

Material: naive CD4+ T cells sorted from blood. Specified subset: CD45RA+ positively selected. The receptor was derived from a man aged 18 to 30 in good health. The chain employs TRBV10-2 and TRBJ1-1; TRBD1 agrees at 7 bases. The DNA for the CDR3 is TGCGCCAGCAGAAACACACAGGGGACTGAAGCTTTCTTT. It codes for CASRNTQGTEAFF.